A selection of T cell receptor beta chains follows, all from one sample in a study of shared clonotypes between healthy human individuals. Measured with immunoSEQ multiplex PCR; TCRdb has only the in-frame clones, and not every one. The repertoire holds about 530,000 clones, about 96% seen once, with 0.055% to 0.075% in the top ten. The sample comprised naive CD4+ T cells sorted from blood. Receptor source: a woman aged 25 to 39 in good health. CDR3s include the opening cysteine and the closing phenylalanine or tryptophan. D genes are given only for firm matches. Rows give clone size only sometimes, using once, few, many, or a class for an expanded clone.

clone size	V gene	J gene	D gene	CDR3 DNA	CDR3 protein
.	TRBV27	TRBJ2-3	.	TGTGCCAGCGGCCGTGGTCACACAGATACGCAGTATTTT	CASGRGHTDTQYF
.	TRBV7-2	TRBJ2-7	TRBD1	TGTGCCAGCAGCGGAGCCGGGACAGGATCTGGCTACGAGCAGTACTTC	CASSGAGTGSGYEQYF
.	TRBV27	TRBJ2-7	.	TGTGCCAGCAGCCGTACTAGTGTTCCCTACGAGCAGTACTTC	CASSRTSVPYEQYF
.	TRBV6-5	TRBJ1-5	TRBD1	TGTGCCAGCAGACTCACTAACAGGGGGCATCAGCCCCAGCATTTT	CASRLTNRGHQPQHF
.	TRBV5-4	TRBJ2-1	TRBD2	TGTGCCAGCAGCTCGGGACTAGCGGGACTCGATGAGCAGTTCTTC	CASSSGLAGLDEQFF
.	TRBV4-1	TRBJ1-3	.	TGCGCCAGCAGCCTCACCCGCGGGCTCGGAAACACCATATATTTT	CASSLTRGLGNTIYF
.	TRBV4-1	TRBJ2-7	TRBD2	TGCGCCAGCAGCCAGCAGACTAGCGGGGCCTACGAGCAGTACTTC	CASSQQTSGAYEQYF
.	TRBV10-3	TRBJ1-3	.	TGTGCCACCTGGTCTTCTGGAAACACCATATATTTT	CATWSSGNTIYF
.	TRBV28	TRBJ2-6	TRBD1	TGTGCCAGCAGTTTGACAGGGGTTTCTGGGGCCAACGTCCTGACTTTC	CASSLTGVSGANVLTF
.	TRBV10-2	TRBJ2-7	.	TGCGCCAGCACCCCAAGGCCATCCTACGAGCAGTACTTC	CASTPRPSYEQYF
.	TRBV28	TRBJ1-3	.	TGTGCCAGCATATCTGGAAACACCATATATTTT	CASISGNTIYF
.	TRBV6-5	TRBJ1-1	TRBD1	TGTGCCGCGAGAGGGGGCCACACTGAAGCTTTCTTT	CAARGGHTEAFF
.	TRBV10-3	TRBJ2-1	.	TGTGCCATCAGTGCTGGCGGGGTACAGAATGAGCAGTTCTTC	CAISAGGVQNEQFF
.	TRBV7-9	TRBJ2-7	TRBD2	TGTGCCAGCAGCCCCCGACTAGCGGGAAGCCACGAGCAGTACTTC	CASSPRLAGSHEQYF
.	TRBV18	TRBJ1-5	.	TGTGCCAGCTCACCAGGACAGCCGACCAATCAGCCCCAGCATTTT	CASSPGQPTNQPQHF
.	TRBV7-9	TRBJ2-1	TRBD2	TGTGCCAGCAGCCGGACTAGCGGAGGAGCCTCCTACAATGAGCAGTTCTTC	CASSRTSGGASYNEQFF
.	TRBV2	TRBJ2-1	TRBD2	TGTGCCAGCAGGCTAGCGGGAGTCCCGAACGAGCAGTTCTTC	CASRLAGVPNEQFF
.	TRBV4-1	TRBJ1-4	.	TGCGCCAGCAGCCAAAACCCTAGGACAGCGGACGATGAAAAACTGTTTTTT	CASSQNPRTADDEKLFF
.	TRBV7-6	TRBJ2-5	.	TGTGCCAGCAGCCCCGTAACTGGGCAAGAGACCCAGTACTTC	CASSPVTGQETQYF
.	TRBV5-6	TRBJ1-4	.	TGTGCCAGCAGCTTGGGTCCGGATACGAAAAAACTGTTTTTT	CASSLGPDTKKLFF
.	TRBV10-2	TRBJ1-5	TRBD1	TGCGCCAGCAGTGATGGCAGAGGGCCAGGGGGATATAGCAATCAGCCCCAGCATTTT	CASSDGRGPGGYSNQPQHF
.	TRBV4-1	TRBJ2-7	TRBD1	TGCGCCAGCAGCCACCTCCCGGGACAGGGTAACCACGAGCAGTACTTC	CASSHLPGQGNHEQYF
.	TRBV4-2	TRBJ2-7	.	TGTGCCAGCAGCCAAGGGGGATACGAGCAGTACTTC	CASSQGGYEQYF
.	TRBV28	TRBJ2-3	.	TGTGCCAGCAGCCGGCTGGATACGCAGTATTTT	CASSRLDTQYF
.	TRBV13	TRBJ2-3	TRBD2	TGTGCCAGCAGCTCTTCTAGCGGGAGCACAGATACGCAGTATTTT	CASSSSSGSTDTQYF
.	TRBV28	TRBJ2-7	TRBD2	TGTGCCAGCAGTTTACCTAGCGGGAGTTTCTTAGAGCAGTACTTC	CASSLPSGSFLEQYF
.	TRBV4-2	TRBJ2-7	TRBD2	TGTGCCAGCAGCCAAGTTTTAGCGGGTAACTCCTACGAGCAGTACTTC	CASSQVLAGNSYEQYF
.	TRBV6-6	TRBJ2-2	TRBD1	TGTGCCAGCAGTCTCCAGGGGGCGGGCACCGGGGAGCTGTTTTTT	CASSLQGAGTGELFF
.	TRBV4-1	TRBJ1-3	TRBD1	TGCGCCAGCAGCCAACCCCGGACAGGCTCCGGAAACACCATATATTTT	CASSQPRTGSGNTIYF
.	TRBV9	TRBJ2-2	.	TGTGCCAGCAGCGCAACAGGGCTGGCCACCGGGGAGCTGTTTTTT	CASSATGLATGELFF
.	TRBV7-2	TRBJ2-5	TRBD2	TGTGCCAGCAGCCCGAGGGGGACTAGCGGGAGGGCCAGAGAGACCCAGTACTTC	CASSPRGTSGRARETQYF
once	TRBV19	TRBJ1-3	TRBD1	TGTGCCAGTAGCCGTCGGGACAGCCGAAACTCTGGAAACACCATATATTTT	CASSRRDSRNSGNTIYF
.	TRBV6-6	TRBJ2-7	.	TGTGCCAGCAGTTATTTTCGACTAGAAAACGAGCAGTACTTC	CASSYFRLENEQYF
.	TRBV6-4	TRBJ1-2	TRBD1	TGTGCCAGCAGGACACAGGGGATCTATGGCTACACCTTC	CASRTQGIYGYTF
.	TRBV28	TRBJ1-6	TRBD1	TGTGCCAGCAGCCCGGGACAGGGGGACGCACCCCTCCACTTT	CASSPGQGDAPLHF
.	TRBV5-6	TRBJ2-7	TRBD2	TGTGCCAGCAGCTTGGCCCGGAACCTACTAGGGCTAGCGGGCAAAGAGCAGTACTTC	CASSLARNLLGLAGKEQYF
.	TRBV7-9	TRBJ2-3	.	TGTGCCAGCAGCTGGGCCGGGGGGCGGCCAGATACGCAGTATTTT	CASSWAGGRPDTQYF
.	TRBV19	TRBJ1-5	.	TGTGCCAGTACCCCCTTTGGGGGGAAAAGAGGCAATCAGCCCCAGCATTTT	CASTPFGGKRGNQPQHF
.	TRBV27	TRBJ1-5	.	TGTGCCAGCAGTTTTCAGGGTTACCAGCCCCAGCATTTT	CASSFQGYQPQHF
once	TRBV28	TRBJ2-6	.	TGTGCCAGCAGTAAACAGGGCGCTGGGGCCAACGTCCTGACTTTC	CASSKQGAGANVLTF
.	TRBV2	TRBJ1-2	.	TGTGCCAGCAGTGAAGCCCGGCAGGCTTATGGCTACACCTTC	CASSEARQAYGYTF
.	TRBV7-9	TRBJ1-1	.	TGTGCCAGCAGCAATCAGGGTGCCACTGAAGCTTTCTTT	CASSNQGATEAFF
.	TRBV5-3	TRBJ1-2	.	TGTGCCAGAAGCTTGTCGCAGAGCTATGGCTACACCTTC	CARSLSQSYGYTF
.	TRBV6-1	TRBJ1-5	.	TGTGCCAGCACCCTGACAGGCGGTAGCAATCAGCCCCAGCATTTT	CASTLTGGSNQPQHF
.	TRBV18	TRBJ2-1	TRBD1	TGTGCCAGCTCACCGACAGGGGTCTACAATGAGCAGTTCTTC	CASSPTGVYNEQFF
few	TRBV4-1	TRBJ1-2	.	TGCGCCAGCAGCGTCCTCGCAGGGGAAGGCTACACCTTC	CASSVLAGEGYTF
.	TRBV28	TRBJ1-5	TRBD1	TGTGCCAGCACCATCTACATGGACAGGGTGAGGAATCAGCCCCAGCATTTT	CASTIYMDRVRNQPQHF
.	TRBV5-1	TRBJ2-3	.	TGCGCCAGCAGCAAAGGACCGACAGATACGCAGTATTTT	CASSKGPTDTQYF
.	TRBV10-1	TRBJ2-7	TRBD1	TGCGCCAGCAGTGATGGGGGGACAGGGGAGTACGAGCAGTACTTC	CASSDGGTGEYEQYF
once	TRBV6-1	TRBJ1-5	.	TGTGCCAGCAGCCCTGGGACCCATCAGCCCCAGCATTTT	CASSPGTHQPQHF
.	TRBV5-4	TRBJ1-2	TRBD1	TGTGCCAGCGGGACAGGGGTCGGCTACACCTTC	CASGTGVGYTF
.	TRBV5-1	TRBJ2-7	.	TGCGCCAGCAGCTTGGTCGCAGGGTCCTCCTACGAGCAGTACTTC	CASSLVAGSSYEQYF
.	TRBV18	TRBJ2-7	.	TGTGCCAGCTCACCACCAGGGCTCTACGAGCAGTACTTC	CASSPPGLYEQYF
.	TRBV19	TRBJ1-5	.	TGTGCCAGTAGTACGCAGGCGCGTCGGAATCAGCCCCAGCATTTT	CASSTQARRNQPQHF
.	TRBV28	TRBJ1-3	.	TGTGCCAGCAGTTTAAGGCCTGGGGGAAACACCATATATTTT	CASSLRPGGNTIYF
.	TRBV11-2	TRBJ2-6	.	TGTGCCAGCAGCTTTCCTGGGGCCAACGTCCTGACTTTC	CASSFPGANVLTF
.	TRBV4-1	TRBJ2-3	TRBD2	TGCGCCAGCAGCCAGAACGGACTAGCTATTATCGCAGATACGCAGTATTTT	CASSQNGLAIIADTQYF
.	TRBV2	TRBJ2-3	TRBD2	TGTGCCATTCCTTATAGCGGGAGGGCCAAGGTCGGGACAGATACGCAGTATTTT	CAIPYSGRAKVGTDTQYF
.	TRBV6-1	TRBJ2-7	.	TGTGCCAGCAGTGAAGCGCTGGGAATGGGTCTTGAGCAGTACTTC	CASSEALGMGLEQYF
once	TRBV7-9	TRBJ2-5	.	TGTGCCACGGAGGGAACATTCGGAGAGACCCAGTACTTC	CATEGTFGETQYF